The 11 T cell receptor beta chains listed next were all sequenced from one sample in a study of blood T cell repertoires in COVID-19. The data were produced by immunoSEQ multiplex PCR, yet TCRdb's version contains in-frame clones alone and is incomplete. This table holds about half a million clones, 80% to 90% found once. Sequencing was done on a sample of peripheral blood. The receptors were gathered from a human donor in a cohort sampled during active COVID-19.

CDR3 protein: CASSSGWLTEAFF. For the CDR3, the DNA is TGTGCCAGCTCTTCAGGGTGGCTAACTGAAGCTTTCTTT. J is TRBJ1-1 and V is TRBV18, with D possibly matching TRBD1 (5 bases). Trimming took off 6 bases at V and 5 bases at J, with 13 bases between the two ends. Looked up from germline, CDR1 is KGHSH and CDR2 is LQKENI. There are 13 residues in the CDR3.

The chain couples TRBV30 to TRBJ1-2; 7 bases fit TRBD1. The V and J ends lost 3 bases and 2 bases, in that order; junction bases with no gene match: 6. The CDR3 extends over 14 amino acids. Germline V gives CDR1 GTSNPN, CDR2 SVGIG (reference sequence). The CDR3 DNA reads TGTGCCTGGAGGAGACCGACAGGGAACTATGGCTACACCTTC. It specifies CAWRRPTGNYGYTF.

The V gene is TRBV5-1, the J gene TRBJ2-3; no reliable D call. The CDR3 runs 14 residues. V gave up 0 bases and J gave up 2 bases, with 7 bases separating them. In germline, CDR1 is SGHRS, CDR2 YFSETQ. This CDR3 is CASSLDYITDTQYF. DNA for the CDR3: TGCGCCAGCAGCTTGGACTACATCACAGATACGCAGTATTTT.

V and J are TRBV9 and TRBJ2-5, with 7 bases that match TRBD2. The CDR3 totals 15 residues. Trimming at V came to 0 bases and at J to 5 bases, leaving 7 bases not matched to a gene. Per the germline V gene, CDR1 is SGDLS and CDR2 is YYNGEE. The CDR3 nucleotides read TGTGCCAGCAGCGTAGAAGCGGGATGGTGGGAGACCCAGTACTTC. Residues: CASSVEAGWWETQYF. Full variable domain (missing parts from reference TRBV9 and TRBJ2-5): DSGVTQTPKHLITATGQRVTLRCSPRSGDLSVYWYQQSLDQGLQFLIQYYNGEERAKGNILERFSAQQFPDLHSELNLSSLELGDSALYFCASSVEAGWWETQYFGPGTRLLVL.

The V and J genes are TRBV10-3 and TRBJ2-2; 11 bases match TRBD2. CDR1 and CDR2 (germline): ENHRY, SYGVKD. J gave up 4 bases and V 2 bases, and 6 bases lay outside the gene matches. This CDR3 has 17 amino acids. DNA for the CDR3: TGTGCCATCAGTGAGCGAACTAGCGGGAGCGGCACCGGGGAGCTGTTTTTT. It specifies CAISERTSGSGTGELFF.

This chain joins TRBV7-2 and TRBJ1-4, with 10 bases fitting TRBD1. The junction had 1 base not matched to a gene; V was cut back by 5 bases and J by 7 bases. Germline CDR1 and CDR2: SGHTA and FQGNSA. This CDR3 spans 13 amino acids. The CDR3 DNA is TGTGCCAGCAGCCGGACAGGGGGTGAAAAACTGTTTTTT. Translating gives CASSRTGGEKLFF.

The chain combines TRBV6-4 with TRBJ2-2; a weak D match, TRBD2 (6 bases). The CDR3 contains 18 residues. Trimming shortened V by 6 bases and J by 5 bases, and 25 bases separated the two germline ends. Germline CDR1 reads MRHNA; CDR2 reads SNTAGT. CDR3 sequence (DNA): TGTGCCAGCAGCGACATTCCCCTAGCGCCAGGCGGGACCGGGGAGCTGTTTTTT. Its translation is CASSDIPLAPGGTGELFF.

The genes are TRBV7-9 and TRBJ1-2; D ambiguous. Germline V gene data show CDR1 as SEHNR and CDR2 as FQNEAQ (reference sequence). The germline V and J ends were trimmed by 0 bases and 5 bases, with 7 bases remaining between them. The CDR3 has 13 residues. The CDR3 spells CASSLAPSYGYTF. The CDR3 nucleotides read TGTGCCAGCAGCTTAGCTCCGTCTTATGGCTACACCTTC.

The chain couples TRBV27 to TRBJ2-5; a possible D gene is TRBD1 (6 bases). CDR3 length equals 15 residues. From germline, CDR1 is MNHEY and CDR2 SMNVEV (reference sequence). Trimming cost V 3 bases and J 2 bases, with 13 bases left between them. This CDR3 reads CASSFRRGPQETQYF. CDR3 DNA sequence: TGTGCCAGCAGTTTTCGCAGGGGACCGCAAGAGACCCAGTACTTC.

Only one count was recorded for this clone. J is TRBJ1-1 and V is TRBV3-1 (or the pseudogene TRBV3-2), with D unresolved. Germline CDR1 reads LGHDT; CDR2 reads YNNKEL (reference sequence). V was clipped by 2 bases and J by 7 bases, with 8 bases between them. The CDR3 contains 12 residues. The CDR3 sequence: CASSQTRVEAFF. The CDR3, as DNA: TGTGCCAGCAGCCAAACCCGCGTTGAAGCTTTCTTT.

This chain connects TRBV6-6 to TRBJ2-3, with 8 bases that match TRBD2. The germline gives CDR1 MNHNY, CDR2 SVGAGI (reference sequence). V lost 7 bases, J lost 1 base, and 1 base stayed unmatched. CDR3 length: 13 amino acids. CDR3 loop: CASTLAGTDTQYF. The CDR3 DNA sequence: TGTGCCAGCACACTAGCGGGCACAGATACGCAGTATTTT.